The count of the clone carrying this T cell receptor beta chain is one. Its cognate antigen is unknown. The data were produced by immunoSEQ multiplex PCR, yet TCRdb's version contains in-frame clones alone and is incomplete. The top ten hold 0.15% to 0.19% of the sample, which has about 120,000 clones, just under 95% seen once. J lost 3 bases, V lost 5 bases, and 6 bases had no gene match. Germline CDR1 and CDR2: MNHEY and SMNVEV (reference sequence). The CDR3 runs 15 residues. The entry originates in a study of OX40 agonist ivuxolimab in advanced cancers. Turning to the study itself: Eligibility admitted prior anti-PD-1, anti-PD-L1 or anti-CTLA-4 therapy; 40% to 50% had some. Study-wide results and caveats: CD4+ and CD8+ blood T cells expanded clonally by week 6 at 0.1 to 3.0 mg/kg. In CD8+ T cells, expanded clones were on average more numerous than in CD4+.

This rearrangement joins TRBV27 to TRBJ1-1, with 10 bases that match TRBD1. Sequences were derived from CD4+ or CD8+ T cells sorted from blood, sampled in a trial of the OX40 agonist ivuxolimab. This sequence was found in an adult with an advanced solid tumor such as melanoma, head and neck, liver or kidney cancer. CDR3 nucleotides: TGTGCCAGCAGTCGACAGGGGGCTGGGTACACTGAAGCTTTCTTT. Its translation: CASSRQGAGYTEAFF.